The clone carrying this T cell receptor beta chain was seen a few times. Its antigen remains unknown. The PCR ran on 60 Vbeta and 13 Jbeta primers. Here immunoSEQ multiplex PCR was the method, and the copy in TCRdb shows in-frame clones only, minus some. The sample gives roughly 120,000 clones, less than 10% of which show up once; around 6.1% is in the top ten. The sample originates from a study of cytomegalovirus exposure and HLA in healthy donors. Overall study: Most donors, 81% of several hundred genotyped, fell in the Caucasian-associated ancestry cluster. Overall study results and limits: Sequencing artifact likely explains a cluster of highly shared sequence variants. When analyzed later, a missense DCLRE1C variant was found to be linked to TCR beta V- and J-gene trimming.

Between the trimmed V and J ends, which lost 6 bases and 6 bases, there was a span of 10 bases. CDR3 size: 11 residues. CDR1 DFQATT and CDR2 SNEGSKA come from the germline V gene (reference sequence). The sample taken for sequencing was PBMCs. The source of this sequence is a woman aged 40 to 50 in good health and CMV-seropositive. The chain couples TRBV20-1 to TRBJ2-3; no clear D gene. CDR3 nucleotide sequence: TGCAGTGCCACCCCTAGGGATACGCAGTATTTT. It is translated as CSATPRDTQYF.